Below are 15 T cell receptor beta chains sequenced from a single sample in a study of vaccination and CD4 T cells after COVID-19. Which antigens these TCRs recognize remains unknown. Researchers used the Oncomine TCR Beta short-read assay to sequence DNA from cultured CD4+ T cells. TCRdb fed the PCR reads into MiXCR, producing one record per CDR3 protein. The sample comprises some 11,000 distinct CDR3 sequences, 76% of which are singletons, and around 26% rests with the top ten. The treatment: roughly 10-day PBMC culture with coronavirus spike peptide pools or control peptides (ViraFEST assay). What was sequenced was CD4+ T cells from blood, cultured in vitro. The receptors were gathered from a human donor who had recovered from COVID-19.

The J gene is TRBJ1-2, the V gene TRBV6-5; D is perhaps TRBD1 (6 bases). The CDR3 runs 16 residues. With 3 bases removed from V and 4 bases from J, the gap between germline ends came to 18 bases. Germline V gene data show CDR1 as MNHEY and CDR2 as SVGAGI. CDR3 protein: CASSYPGKQGTYGYTF. In DNA form, the CDR3 reads TGTGCCAGCAGTTATCCCGGAAAACAGGGTACCTATGGCTACACCTTC.

The chain recombines TRBV7-2 with TRBJ1-1; unclear D gene. V lost 5 bases and J 2 bases, leaving 12 bases between the germline ends. This CDR3 has 14 amino acids. The germline gives CDR1 SGHTA, CDR2 FQGNSA. In DNA, the CDR3 is TGTGCCAGCAGCCCTACGTGGGGTAACACTGAAGCTTTCTTT. As protein: CASSPTWGNTEAFF. Based on the CDR3 plus reference TRBV7-2 and TRBJ1-1, the full variable domain is GAGVSQSPSNKVTEKGKDVELRCDPISGHTALYWYRQSLGQGLEFLIYFQGNSAPDKSGLPSDRFSAERTGGSVSTLTIQRTQQEDSAVYLCASSPTWGNTEAFFGQGTRLTVV.

The chain links TRBV9 to TRBJ2-1, with D unresolved. This CDR3 spans 13 amino acids. Trimming cost V 4 bases and J 8 bases, with 13 bases left between them. Germline CDR1 is SGDLS and CDR2 is YYNGEE. The CDR3 DNA reads TGTGCCAGCAGCCCCACTAATGCCCATGAGCAGTTCTTC. Translation: CASSPTNAHEQFF.

This clonotype is medium-sized by share. The gene calls are TRBV20-1 and TRBJ2-3, with 8 bases fitting TRBD2. Per germline, CDR1 DFQATT and CDR2 SNEGSKA (reference sequence). The CDR3 runs to 16 residues. V shed 2 bases, J shed 4 bases, and the junction held 11 bases outside the gene matches. The CDR3: CSARSPKRGRADTQYF. CDR3 nucleotide sequence: TGCAGTGCTAGAAGTCCCAAGCGGGGGAGGGCAGATACGCAGTATTTT.

The chain has TRBV7-2 and TRBJ1-6; no reliable D call. Germline V gives CDR1 SGHTA, CDR2 FQGNSA. V shed 1 base and J shed 6 bases, with 13 bases lying between them. The CDR3 runs to 16 residues. CDR3 coding DNA: TGTGCCAGCAGCTTAGGTGGGGTTTCGGGTAATTCACCCCTCCACTTT. This encodes CASSLGGVSGNSPLHF.

The chain is built from TRBV2 and TRBJ1-5, with 10 bases aligning to TRBD1. V dropped 4 bases and J dropped 3; count of bases not matched to a gene: 12. The CDR3 consists of 18 residues. CDR1 is SNHLY and CDR2 is FYNNEI in the germline V gene. This chain's CDR3 is CASSVPGQGSPFNQPQHF. The CDR3, as DNA: TGTGCCAGCAGTGTCCCGGGACAGGGGTCCCCTTTCAATCAGCCCCAGCATTTT.

The chain combines TRBV28 with TRBJ1-2; no firm D call. Trimming took 6 bases from V and 2 from J, leaving 10 bases between them. Germline lookup yields CDR1 MDHEN and CDR2 SYDVKM. CDR3 length: 13 amino acids. This chain's CDR3 is CASRLNGNYGYTF. CDR3 DNA: TGTGCCAGCAGACTGAATGGGAACTATGGCTACACCTTC.

This clonotype was found a few times. The rearrangement uses TRBV20-1 and TRBJ2-3; D possibly corresponds to TRBD2 (6 bases). In germline, CDR1 is DFQATT, CDR2 SNEGSKA (reference sequence). This CDR3 is 11 amino acids long. V was cut by 6 bases and J by 6 bases, with 10 bases left in between. The CDR3 DNA is TGCAGTGCGGTACTAGCTGATACGCAGTATTTT. Its translation is CSAVLADTQYF.

This clonotype appeared a few times. V gene TRBV19 combines with J gene TRBJ2-5; D might be TRBD1 or TRBD2, each matching 5 bases. Trimming took off 5 bases at V and 4 bases at J, with 11 bases between the two ends. The CDR3 length is 13 residues. Germline V gives CDR1 LNHDA, CDR2 SQIVND (reference sequence). DNA of the CDR3: TGTGCCAGTAGTGGGACCCATGGAGAGACCCAGTACTTC. Translation gives CASSGTHGETQYF.

The chain employs TRBV20-1 and TRBJ2-3, with D perhaps TRBD1 or TRBD2 (5 bases each). Germline CDR1 and CDR2: DFQATT and SNEGSKA (reference sequence). The CDR3 totals 14 residues. V lost 7 bases to trimming and J lost 0 bases, with 14 bases between them. The CDR3 coding sequence is TGCAGTGAGGGGACGGGCGGCAGCACAGATACGCAGTATTTT. Residues: CSEGTGGSTDTQYF.

The chain is built from TRBV19 and TRBJ1-6; TRBD1 matches 9 bases. Germline V gives CDR1 LNHDA, CDR2 SQIVND (reference sequence). V trimming: 6 bases; J trimming: 8 bases; junction bases outside the gene matches: 11. This CDR3 is built from 16 residues. The CDR3 protein is CASRLWTGVQDSPLHF. CDR3 nucleotide sequence: TGTGCCAGTAGGCTCTGGACAGGGGTCCAAGATTCACCCCTCCACTTT.

This clonotype occurred once. The rearrangement joins TRBV7-2 to TRBJ2-2; 12 bases fit TRBD2. Trimming took 4 bases from V and 0 from J; bases not matched to a gene: 0. The CDR3 length is 16 residues. CDR1 is SGHTA, CDR2 FQGNSA, per germline. The CDR3 loop reads CASSWTSGANTGELFF. The CDR3 nucleotides are TGTGCCAGCAGCTGGACTAGCGGGGCGAACACCGGGGAGCTGTTTTTT.

The chain combines TRBV7-2 with TRBJ1-6; D might be TRBD1 (6 bases). Germline V gene data show CDR1 as SGHTA and CDR2 as FQGNSA. This CDR3 has 14 amino acids. V dropped 6 bases and J dropped 5 bases, with 11 bases sitting between them. The CDR3 region is CASRRDTNNSPLHF. DNA for the CDR3: TGTGCCAGCAGAAGGGACACCAATAATTCACCCCTCCACTTT.

This clonotype is medium-sized by share. This chain joins TRBV28 and TRBJ1-1; D gene uncertain. Deletions cut 3 bases from V and 4 bases from J, with 9 bases between. This CDR3 is 13 amino acids long. Germline V gene lookup returns CDR1 MDHEN and CDR2 SYDVKM. CDR3 nucleotides: TGTGCCAGCAGTTTTAGGACCCCCACTGAAGCTTTCTTT. It yields the protein CASSFRTPTEAFF.

This chain connects TRBV7-2 to TRBJ1-5; D is ambiguous. The germline CDR1 and CDR2 sequences are SGHTA and FQGNSA. This CDR3 is 16 amino acids long. V shed 1 base and J shed 3 bases, with 13 bases lying between them. The CDR3 DNA sequence: TGTGCCAGCAGCTTAGAAACGGGTCTTTTCAATCAGCCCCAGCATTTT. Protein sequence: CASSLETGLFNQPQHF.